This T cell receptor beta chain was sequenced for a study of regulatory T cells in long-lasting Graves disease (dated by TCRdb to the early 2020s). In the study overall: Antithyroid drugs had been taken for less than 3 months by newly diagnosed Graves' disease patients. Peripheral blood TCR sequencing and RNA sequencing compared persistent Graves' disease patients with newly diagnosed Graves' disease patients. TCR sequencing covered around 13 persistent and about 20 newly diagnosed Graves' disease patients, some 33 samples in total. The study was conducted in China and was registered as a clinical trial.

This clonotype has more than one count but fewer than ten. Its antigen has not been determined. Base quality data are lacking; no much larger clone is found one base away. In light of the paper, this sample's time point label describes: newly diagnosed GD, antithyroid drugs for less than 3 months. RNA was extracted from PBMCs in TRIzol for both TCR sequencing and RNA sequencing. The diagnosis of Graves' disease followed American Thyroid Association guidelines. Recruitment of patients was carried out at an endocrinology department in Xi'an, China. Each patient gave approximately 10 milliliters of peripheral blood, collected in an EDTA anticoagulant tube. PBMCs were isolated by Ficoll Paque Plus density gradient separation without further T cell sorting. An Agilent 2100 Bioanalyzer and agarose gel were used to assess RNA quality, and a NanoDrop 2000 was used to measure RNA concentration. The library came from multiplex PCR. This sample was sequenced with an Illumina HiSeq 4000. iRepertoire HTBI primers and Arm-PCR amplification of CDR3 regions were used to construct TCR beta libraries. Gel purification was performed on PCR products prior to sequencing. Per the source publication's procedure: Gene usage analysis of CDR3 amino acid clonotypes relied on the roughly 67 TRBV and around 13 TRBJ segments identified across samples. Filtered high-quality paired reads were merged into contigs using COPE and FqMerger. BLAST was used to align contigs to the IMGT TRBV, TRBD and TRBJ reference genes, and CDR3 was defined following IMGT. Highly expanded clones were defined as clonotypes with a frequency above 0.1%. Repertoire diversity was measured by Shannon entropy, and V-J evenness by the Gini coefficient. Public clonotypes were defined as clonotypes shared by more than one individual. TCRdb reprocessing: public reads trimmed at Q25 with fastp, clones called with MiXCR, in-frame beta chains kept. Every CDR3 protein is listed once, alongside the most common genes and DNA of its rows. The V and J calls, along with clone size, are taken from TCRdb and not from the paper's own processing. Across this sample there are 440,000 or so distinct CDR3 sequences, with around 17% seen only once. 9.5% to 12% of the sample lies in the top ten.

V ends up 10 bases short and J 5 bases short, with an unmatched junction base count of 7. The germline V gene (reference sequence) specifies LNHDA as CDR1 and SQIVND as CDR2. The CDR3 sequence holds 15 residues, the cysteine and phenylalanine included. Left in the record is the CDR3 DNA by itself, 45 bases read in frame from the first base. The research as a whole found: Compared with newly diagnosed patients, patients with persistent Graves' disease had lower TCR Shannon entropy and fewer highly expanded clones, which suggests clonal expansion. The authors acknowledged the small sample size as a limitation that may reduce accuracy. The study examined only peripheral blood because the primary lesion, thyroid tissue, could not be accessed. Persistent disease showed preferential use of TRBV28, TRBJ1-2 and TRBJ2-5, whereas newly diagnosed disease favored TRBV20-1 and TRBJ2-1. More public clonotypes were shared among persistent patients (fewer than 3,000) than among newly diagnosed patients (under 1,000). Sequencing and analysis were limited to the TCR beta chain.

In addition, the sample was reused for a study of T cells in Graves' hyperthyroidism and ophthalmopathy. Looking at the second paper: Stable Graves' hyperthyroidism was defined as the absence of progression to ophthalmopathy over 18 months of follow-up. Hyperthyroidism patients were newly diagnosed, had a disease duration of under 2 months, and were aged 18 to 65 years. The study excluded patients with uncontrolled infections, other autoimmune diseases, pregnancy or lactation. Diagnoses relied on clinical symptoms, serum thyroxine and TRAb, thyroid ultrasound and orbital computed tomography. The TCR CDR3 was subjected to a first round of RT-PCR using the HTBI primer set and the Qiagen OneStep RT-PCR kit. Most expanded thyroid clonotypes (frequency above 0.001) were also detected in blood, suggesting blood repertoires may reflect thyroid immune responses. Ophthalmopathy was separated from stable hyperthyroidism by a 13 V-J signature model, with roughly 88% sensitivity and just over 81% specificity obtained in cross-validation and 80%/75% obtained in testing. In validation, the model predicted progression to ophthalmopathy a median of roughly 6.5 months before onset, with roughly 71% sensitivity and just under 75% specificity. A discovery cohort of fewer than 110 patients, 43 with Graves' ophthalmopathy and 55 to 60 with stable Graves' hyperthyroidism, was used to find distinguishing TCR V-J signatures. Prospective prediction of ophthalmopathy was tested in an independent validation cohort of approximately 18 hyperthyroidism patients and around 16 patients who later progressed to ophthalmopathy. The 75 to 100 discovery patients were randomly divided into training and test sets at a 7:3 ratio. In about 6 Graves' hyperthyroidism patients, the study also compared T-cell repertoires from thyroid tissue with T-cell repertoires from blood. Following sampling, methimazole starting at 30 mg daily was given to hyperthyroidism patients, and high-dose intravenous methylprednisolone was given to ophthalmopathy patients. The libraries were constructed in a second round of multiplex PCR and then size-selected and purified. Paired-end sequencing of the libraries was performed with 100 bp reads on an Illumina HiSeq2000. SOAPnuke was used to process the raw data, throwing out any read that contained adapters or uncalled bases, had a mean Phred below 15, or lacked an exact constant-primer or identifier match. COPE v1.2.5 was used to merge high-quality paired reads, and clonotypes were defined as unique nucleotide sequences. MiTCR v1.1 was used to align clonotypes to the IMGT TRBV, TRBD and TRBJ reference segments. Analysis was restricted to V-J combinations with a frequency above 0.0001, which covered approximately 99% of repertoires. A TCS score was defined as the ratio between F50 (clonal expansion) and ExV (chaos), using BLOSUM62-based TCRdist between CDR3 peptides within each V-J. Welch's t-statistics and random forest reduced roughly 500 V-J features to about 13, which were used in a naive Bayes classifier (R e1071). No statistical method was used to fix the sample size in advance, and group allocation was not hidden from the investigators. The paper describes TCR Vbeta CDR3 sequencing of around 140 peripheral blood samples, made up of 40 to 45 ophthalmopathy patients, 70 to 80 hyperthyroidism patients and roughly 17 progressor patients.

Material: peripheral blood mononuclear cells (PBMCs), obtained at new diagnosis, from a patient treated with antithyroid drugs. The receptor's source is a woman aged 25 to 39 with Graves disease. Donor details come from another sample of the same person, matched by shared clones. The chain is assembled from TRBV19 and TRBJ2-1, with TRBD2 identical over 14 junction bases. Here is the DNA: TGTGCCACCGCTGGACTAGCGGGAGGAGACAATGAGCAGTTCTTC. Protein translation: CATAGLAGGDNEQFF.